This TCR beta chain was found in a study of blood T cells in healthy people across ages. Germline CDR1 and CDR2: DFQATT and SNEGSKA (reference sequence). J lost 4 bases, V lost 4 bases, and 10 bases had no gene match. This CDR3 has 15 amino acids. It was with a sample-barcoded 5' primer and a J-beta primer mix that a second PCR of roughly 6 to 12 cycles was run. Tags on each cDNA molecule came from a template-switch adaptor with 12 random nucleotides. Every sample returned 2.5 million or more CDR3-containing paired-end reads. TCRdb redid the calling of the 5' RACE reads with MiXCR, one entry per CDR3 protein. The table includes over 600,000 distinct CDR3 sequences, around 21% detected once.

Input material: blood. This sequence was found in a man aged 65-85 years in good health. This sequence joins TRBV20-1 and TRBJ1-3, with TRBD1 matching over 7 bases. CDR3 amino acids: CSAIPDRFLGNTIYF. The CDR3, as DNA: TGCAGTGCTATTCCGGACAGGTTCCTCGGAAACACCATATATTTT.